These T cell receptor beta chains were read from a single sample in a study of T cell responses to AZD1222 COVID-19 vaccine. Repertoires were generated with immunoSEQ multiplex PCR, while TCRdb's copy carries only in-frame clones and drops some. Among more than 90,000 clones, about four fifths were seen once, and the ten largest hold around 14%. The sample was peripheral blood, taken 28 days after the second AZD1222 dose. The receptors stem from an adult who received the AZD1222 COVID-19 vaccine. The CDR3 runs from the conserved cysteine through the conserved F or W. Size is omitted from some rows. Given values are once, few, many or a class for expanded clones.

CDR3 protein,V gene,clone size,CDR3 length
CASSIMGATDTEAFF,TRBV19,once,15
CASSLEMAGELFF,TRBV12-3/TRBV12-4,.,13
CALRIGGPGETQYF,TRBV30,once,14
CASSQDGQDQAFF,TRBV14,few,13
CASSPKSGTDPDTQYF,TRBV18,few,16
CASSPQPGLSGANVLTF,TRBV11-2,.,17
CASSIDQGEAFF,TRBV19,.,12
CSPRWEGITEAFF,TRBV29-1,.,13
CASSQQGNYGYTF,TRBV7-2,once,13
CASSLGLSWETQYF,TRBV7-2,.,14
CASSIDQTETQYF,TRBV19,.,13
CASGAGTGEDNSPLHF,TRBV5-1,.,16
CAIKRPGENTIYF,TRBV24-1,.,13
CASSLSSVGGAETQYF,TRBV5-1,.,16
CASRPGVLDGYTF,TRBV5-1,.,13
CASSRARGEPTDTQYF,TRBV13,.,16
CASSSGLNRGLSGANVLTF,TRBV5-1,.,19
CASSLFSGRGEKLFF,TRBV7-9,.,15